One sample yielded the 17 T cell receptor beta chains listed below, sequenced in a study of a mutant IDH1 vaccine in newly diagnosed glioma (dated by TCRdb to the early 2020s). The intended sense of this specimen's time point label: baseline, week 1 (first vaccination visit). The treatment or condition label for this specimen denotes: pre-vaccination baseline after standard-of-care therapy. Libraries were made using the immunoSEQ multiplex PCR assay. Imported from immuneACCESS, the table was reduced by TCRdb to in-frame sequences with V and J called. These copies leave out some clones; in studies compared against another copy, an unresolved V gene accounts for under half, and the cause of the remainder is not known. The sample data list about 92,000 clones, and 80% to 90% of these were observed just once. The ten largest clones take up approximately 8% of the sample. The source material was PBMCs, sampled from a glioma patient treated with radiotherapy, temozolomide or both. These receptors all stem from a woman aged 45-65 years with glioma.

The chain recombines TRBV7-8 with TRBJ1-1; 7 bases agree with TRBD1. This CDR3 is 14 amino acids long. Losses at the gene ends were 5 bases for V and 10 bases for J; bases not matched to a gene: 13. From germline, CDR1 is SGHVS and CDR2 FQNEAQ. The CDR3 DNA sequence: TGTGCCAGCAGCCGAGATGACAGGGTCCTAGGAGCTTTCTTT. Protein sequence: CASSRDDRVLGAFF.

The chain recombines TRBV4-3 with TRBJ2-3; 11 nucleotides line up with TRBD2. V shed 3 bases, J shed 5 bases, and the junction held 10 bases outside the gene matches. The CDR3 is 17 amino acids. Per the germline V gene, CDR1 is LGHNA and CDR2 is YSLEER. CDR3 sequence (DNA): TGCGCCAGCAGCCAGTCGATACTAGCGGGGGTTGGAGATACGCAGTATTTT. Translating it yields CASSQSILAGVGDTQYF.

This clone was picked up one time. The CDR3 DNA sequence: TGCGCCAGCAGCTCAGCAGTAACTATGGAGGGCTACACCTTC. Residues: CASSSAVTMEGYTF. The chain couples TRBV5-1 to TRBJ1-2; D is unresolved. The CDR3 has 14 residues. V lost 3 bases, J lost 8 bases, and 17 bases lay in between. The V gene's germline CDR1 is SGHRS and CDR2 YFSETQ.

The chain couples TRBV10-3 to TRBJ1-2, with D perhaps TRBD1 (5 bases). This CDR3 is built from 15 residues. V dropped 9 bases and J dropped 8 bases, with 25 bases sitting between them. The germline V gene encodes CDR1 ENHRY and CDR2 SYGVKD. DNA for the CDR3: TGTGCCATTAACCGACCGAACCGGGACCGAGGAGGCTACACCTTC. Translating it yields CAINRPNRDRGGYTF.

The rearrangement joins TRBV10-1 to TRBJ1-6, with D perhaps matching TRBD1 (6 bases). The CDR3 is made up of 14 amino acids. Trimming pared 3 bases from V and 7 bases from J, leaving 10 bases between. Germline-derived CDR1 and CDR2 are WNHNN and SYGVQD (reference sequence). CDR3 protein: CASSDGQGNSPLHF. CDR3 nucleotide sequence: TGCGCCAGCAGTGATGGGCAGGGGAATTCACCCCTCCACTTT.

The chain has TRBV10-3 and TRBJ2-7, with 9 bases matching TRBD1. Germline CDR1 is ENHRY and CDR2 is SYGVKD. The CDR3 totals 14 residues. J was trimmed by 3 bases and V by 5 bases; bases with no gene match: 5. DNA for the CDR3: TGTGCCATCAGTATGGGACAGGGAGGCTACGAGCAGTACTTC. Amino acids: CAISMGQGGYEQYF.

This chain connects TRBV5-4 to TRBJ1-2; 8 bases are a match to TRBD1. Germline V lookup: CDR1 SGHNT, CDR2 YYREEE (reference sequence). The CDR3 runs to 14 residues. The J segment lost 4 bases and the V segment lost 4 bases, leaving 6 bases of the junction unmatched. In DNA form, the CDR3 reads TGTGCCAGCAGCCCCCCAGACAGGGGCTATGGCTACACCTTC. Amino acid sequence: CASSPPDRGYGYTF.

This rearrangement joins TRBV30 to TRBJ1-2; TRBD1 might be the D (5 bases). The CDR3 length is 12 residues. Between the trimmed V and J ends, which lost 5 bases and 3 bases, there was a span of 10 bases. Germline CDR1 and CDR2: GTSNPN and SVGIG (reference sequence). The CDR3 protein is CAWSSRDYGYTF. In nucleotides, the CDR3 is TGTGCCTGGTCAAGCAGGGACTATGGCTACACCTTC.

CDR3 sequence reads: CASSYLGGLQETQYF. The CDR3 bases are TGCGCCAGCAGCTACCTGGGAGGACTACAAGAGACCCAGTACTTC. V usage is TRBV5-1 and J usage is TRBJ2-5; D possibly corresponds to TRBD2 (6 bases). V gave up 3 bases and J gave up 2 bases, with 14 bases separating them. This CDR3 contains 15 residues. CDR1 SGHRS and CDR2 YFSETQ come from the germline V gene.

The genes are TRBV5-8 and TRBJ1-5; D possibly corresponds to TRBD1 (6 bases). V lost 0 bases, J lost 4 bases, and 11 bases lay in between. This CDR3 has 15 residues. Germline values: CDR1 SGHTS, CDR2 YDEGEE. In nucleotides, the CDR3 is TGTGCCAGCAGCTTGGAAGGGAGGGGGAATCAGCCCCAGCATTTT. Protein product: CASSLEGRGNQPQHF.

This sequence joins TRBV11-1 and TRBJ1-1, with no clear D. The germline CDR1 and CDR2 sequences are SGHAT and FQDESV (reference sequence). V lost 0 bases and J 2 bases, leaving 13 bases between the germline ends. The CDR3 runs to 16 residues. The CDR3 sequence: CASSLAPVSGNTEAFF. Here the CDR3 DNA reads TGTGCCAGCAGCTTAGCCCCGGTGTCGGGTAACACTGAAGCTTTCTTT.

The V gene is TRBV7-8, the J gene TRBJ1-1; D gene unclear. Germline CDR1 SGHVS, CDR2 FQNEAQ. V was trimmed by 0 bases and J by 1 base, leaving 9 bases between them. The CDR3 has 15 amino acids. CDR3 sequence reads: CASSLALLSNTEAFF. DNA for the CDR3: TGTGCCAGCAGCTTAGCGTTGTTATCGAACACTGAAGCTTTCTTT.

J is TRBJ1-4 and V is TRBV27; maybe TRBD1 (6 bases). There are 14 residues in the CDR3. V lost 2 bases, J lost 2 bases, and 6 bases lay in between. CDR1 and CDR2 from the germline V gene are MNHEY and SMNVEV (reference sequence). CDR3 in DNA: TGTGCCAGCAGTTTAACAGGGACTAATGAAAAACTGTTTTTT. As protein: CASSLTGTNEKLFF. The full variable domain, in which reference TRBV27 and TRBJ1-4 provide the parts outside the CDR3, is EAQVTQNPRYLITVTGKKLTVTCSQNMNHEYMSWYRQDPGLGLRQIYYSMNVEVTDKGDVPEGYKVSRKEKRNFPLILESPSPNQTSLYFCASSLTGTNEKLFFGSGTQLSVL.

The chain links TRBV5-1 to TRBJ2-5; the D call may be TRBD1 or TRBD2 (6 bases each). In germline, CDR1 is SGHRS, CDR2 YFSETQ. This CDR3 is built from 14 residues. With 0 bases removed from V and 2 bases from J, the gap between germline ends came to 8 bases. CDR3: CASSLVGGQETQYF. Here the CDR3 DNA reads TGCGCCAGCAGCTTGGTAGGGGGGCAAGAGACCCAGTACTTC.

The chain couples TRBV20-1 to TRBJ2-7; D is possibly TRBD1 (5 bases). Germline V gene data show CDR1 as DFQATT and CDR2 as SNEGSKA (reference sequence). V was trimmed by 3 bases and J by 6 bases, leaving 9 bases between them. The CDR3 consists of 11 residues. CDR3 sequence (DNA): TGCAGTGCTAGCCTAGGGGCCGAGCAGTACTTC. Its protein product is CSASLGAEQYF.

The V call is TRBV10-3, the J call TRBJ2-2; either TRBD1 or TRBD2 may supply D (5 bases each). The CDR3 consists of 16 residues. Deletions cut 1 base from V and 5 bases from J, with 14 bases between. Germline assignment: CDR1 ENHRY and CDR2 SYGVKD. The CDR3 nucleotides read TGTGCCATCAGTGAGTTTGGGACCCTGCAAACCGGGGAGCTGTTTTTT. The encoded protein is CAISEFGTLQTGELFF.

The genes are TRBV7-3 and TRBJ1-2, with D maybe TRBD1 (6 bases). With 7 bases removed from V and 0 bases from J, the gap between germline ends came to 15 bases. Germline V lookup: CDR1 SGHTA, CDR2 FQGTGA. The length of the CDR3 is 15 residues. Written as DNA, the CDR3 is TGTGCCAGCACCCCCTGGGCAGGGGCTAACTATGGCTACACCTTC. Residues: CASTPWAGANYGYTF.